This T cell receptor beta chain comes out of a study of T cell changes during pregnancy in multiple sclerosis. Assay: immunoSEQ multiplex PCR; the TCRdb copy retains only in-frame clones and omits some. The sample yields nearly 110,000 clones, about nine tenths seen once. V lost 6 bases and J lost 12, with 21 bases in between. This CDR3 comprises 14 residues. Germline CDR1 reads SGHRS; CDR2 reads YFSETQ. The sample in question was peripheral blood, obtained after pregnancy. This receptor was obtained from a female donor with multiple sclerosis, enrolled in a pregnancy study. V is TRBV5-1 and J is TRBJ1-4; the D gene is possibly TRBD1 (5 bases). The CDR3 region has the DNA TGCGCCAGCACCCACCGGGACTGGGGTGGAGAACTGTTTTTT. It encodes CASTHRDWGGELFF.